This TCR beta chain derives from a study of post-analysis software for immune sequencing data. Study summary: The patients showed relapsing-remitting, secondary progressive and progressive-relapsing multiple sclerosis courses. Study-wide points: For normalized Chao1 diversity, multiple sclerosis patients scored significantly lower than controls did. Analysis by F measure revealed that same-batch samples clustered strongly together.

Turning to this clonotype: Its antigen is undetermined.

Every TCR beta cDNA library bore unique molecular identifiers. Input amounts of 1 to 10 million T cells were used. These gave approximately 500,000 cDNA molecules, so each molecule approximated one T cell. Using its own MiXCR run on the PCR reads, TCRdb lists one record per CDR3 protein. Of fewer than 850,000 distinct CDR3 sequences in the sample, under 60% were seen once. This sequence originates from a girl aged 5 to 17 with multiple sclerosis. Source material: blood.

This CDR3 is CASTPGINQPQHF. The CDR3 nucleotides are TGTGCCAGCACCCCAGGGATTAATCAGCCCCAGCATTTT. The chain employs TRBV2 and TRBJ1-5; the D gene is possibly TRBD1 (5 bases). Trimming stripped 7 bases from V and 4 bases from J, with 11 bases between. CDR3 length: 13 residues. Germline V CDR1 and CDR2: SNHLY, FYNNEI.